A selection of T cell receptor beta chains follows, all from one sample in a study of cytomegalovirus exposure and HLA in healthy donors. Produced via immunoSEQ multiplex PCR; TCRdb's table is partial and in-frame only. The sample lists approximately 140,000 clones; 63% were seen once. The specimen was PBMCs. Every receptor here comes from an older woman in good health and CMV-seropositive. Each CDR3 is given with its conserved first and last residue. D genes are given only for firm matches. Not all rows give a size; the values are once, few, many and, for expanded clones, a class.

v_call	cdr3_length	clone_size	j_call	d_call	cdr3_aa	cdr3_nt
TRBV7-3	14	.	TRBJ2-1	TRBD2	CASSEGLGDNEQFF	TGTGCCAGCTCCGAAGGACTAGGTGACAATGAGCAGTTCTTC
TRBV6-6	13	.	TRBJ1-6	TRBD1	CASGGQPNSPLHF	TGTGCCAGCGGGGGACAGCCTAATTCACCCCTCCACTTT
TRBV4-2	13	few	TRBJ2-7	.	CASSQNDFYEQYF	TGTGCCAGCAGCCAAAACGACTTCTACGAGCAGTACTTC
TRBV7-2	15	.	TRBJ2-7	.	CASSPSRDTYYEQYF	TGTGCCAGCAGCCCTAGCCGGGACACATACTACGAGCAGTACTTC
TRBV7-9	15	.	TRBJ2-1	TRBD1	CASSPGQGAFNEQFF	TGTGCCAGCAGCCCGGGACAGGGGGCTTTCAATGAGCAGTTCTTC
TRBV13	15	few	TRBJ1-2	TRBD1	CASSQRTGEDYGYTF	TGTGCCAGCAGCCAGAGGACAGGGGAAGACTATGGCTACACCTTC
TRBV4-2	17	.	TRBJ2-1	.	CASSQEGRMRGHNEQFF	TGTGCCAGCAGCCAAGAAGGTCGAATGCGGGGTCACAATGAGCAGTTCTTC
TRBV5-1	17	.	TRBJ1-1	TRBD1	CASSLAGTVSMNTEAFF	TGCGCCAGCAGCTTGGCCGGGACAGTTTCCATGAACACTGAAGCTTTCTTT
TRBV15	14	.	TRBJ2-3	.	CATSRQGSTDTQYF	TGTGCCACCAGCAGGCAGGGTAGCACAGATACGCAGTATTTT
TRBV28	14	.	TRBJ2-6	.	CASSYRVGANVLTF	TGTGCCAGCAGTTACAGGGTCGGGGCCAACGTCCTGACTTTC
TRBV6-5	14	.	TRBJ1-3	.	CASRRGGAGNTIYF	TGTGCCAGCCGCCGGGGGGGAGCTGGAAACACCATATATTTT
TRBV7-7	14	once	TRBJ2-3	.	CASSPLTSTDTQYF	TGTGCCAGCAGCCCACTGACTAGCACAGATACGCAGTATTTT
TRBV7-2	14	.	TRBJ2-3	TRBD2	CASTRRRGGDTQYF	TGTGCCAGCACCCGAAGGAGGGGAGGGGATACGCAGTATTTT
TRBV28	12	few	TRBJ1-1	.	CASSVDEFTAFF	TGTGCCAGCAGCGTCGATGAGTTCACGGCTTTCTTT
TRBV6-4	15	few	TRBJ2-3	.	CASRAEVGSTDTQYF	TGTGCCAGCAGAGCTGAAGTCGGGAGCACAGATACGCAGTATTTT
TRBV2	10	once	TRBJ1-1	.	CASRGSEAFF	TGTGCCAGCAGAGGGAGTGAAGCTTTCTTT
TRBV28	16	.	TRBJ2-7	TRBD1	CASSVVWAGGGYEQYF	TGTGCCAGCAGTGTAGTTTGGGCAGGGGGCGGCTACGAGCAGTACTTC
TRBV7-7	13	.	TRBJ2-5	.	CASSLGQASPQYF	TGTGCTAGCAGCTTAGGTCAGGCTTCCCCCCAGTACTTC
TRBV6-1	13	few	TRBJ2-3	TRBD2	CAGAGGTADTQYF	TGTGCCGGAGCGGGAGGGACCGCAGATACGCAGTATTTT
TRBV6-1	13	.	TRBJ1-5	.	CASITDNDQPQHF	TGTGCCAGCATCACGGACAACGATCAGCCCCAGCATTTT
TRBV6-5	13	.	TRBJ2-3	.	CASSPQQADTQYF	TGTGCCAGCAGCCCTCAACAGGCAGATACGCAGTATTTT
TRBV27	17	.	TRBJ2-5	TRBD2	CASSLWGTSGMGETQYF	TGTGCCAGCAGTTTATGGGGGACTAGCGGGATGGGGGAGACCCAGTACTTC
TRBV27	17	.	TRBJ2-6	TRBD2	CASSLSGGNSGANVLTF	TGTGCCAGTAGTTTATCGGGGGGGAACTCTGGGGCCAACGTCCTGACTTTC
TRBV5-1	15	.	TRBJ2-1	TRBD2	CASSPEEAGPNEQFF	TGCGCCAGCAGCCCGGAGGAAGCGGGGCCCAATGAGCAGTTCTTC
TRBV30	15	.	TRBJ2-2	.	CAGPALGANTGELFF	TGTGCCGGACCGGCGCTCGGGGCGAACACCGGGGAGCTGTTTTTT
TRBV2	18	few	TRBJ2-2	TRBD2	CASSEAGRLAGSTGELFF	TGTGCCAGCAGTGAAGCCGGAAGACTAGCGGGTTCCACCGGGGAGCTGTTTTTT
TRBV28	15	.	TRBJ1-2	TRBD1	CASSLTSGGNYGYTF	TGTGCCAGCAGTCTCACCTCAGGGGGTAACTATGGCTACACCTTC
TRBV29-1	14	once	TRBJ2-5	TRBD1	CSVEVQGATKTQYF	TGCAGCGTTGAAGTCCAGGGGGCAACGAAGACCCAGTACTTC
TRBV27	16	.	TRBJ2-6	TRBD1	CASSRGQTSGANVLTF	TGTGCCAGCAGTCGGGGACAGACCTCTGGGGCCAACGTCCTGACTTTC
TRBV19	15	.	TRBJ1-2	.	CASSIEPQGKKGYTF	TGTGCCAGTAGTATAGAGCCACAGGGAAAGAAAGGCTACACCTTC
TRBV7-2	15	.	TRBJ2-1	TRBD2	CASSAVAGTYNEQFF	TGTGCCAGCAGCGCTGTAGCGGGTACCTACAATGAGCAGTTCTTC
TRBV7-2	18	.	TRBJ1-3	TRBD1	CASSFKYTAGGYGNTIYF	TGTGCCAGCAGCTTTAAATACACGGCAGGGGGCTATGGAAACACCATATATTTT
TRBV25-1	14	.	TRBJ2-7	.	CASSESGFQGEQYF	TGTGCCAGCAGTGAATCCGGATTCCAGGGCGAGCAGTACTTC
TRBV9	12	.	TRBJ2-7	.	CASSPSAYEQYF	TGTGCCAGCAGCCCTAGCGCATACGAGCAGTACTTC
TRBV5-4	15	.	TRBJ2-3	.	CASSPLPPPADTQYF	TGTGCCAGCAGCCCCCTGCCGCCTCCAGCAGATACGCAGTATTTT
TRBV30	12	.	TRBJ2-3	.	CAWSPGANTQYF	TGTGCCTGGAGTCCGGGTGCCAACACGCAGTATTTT
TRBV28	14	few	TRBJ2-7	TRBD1	CASSVIGTVYEQYF	TGTGCCAGCAGTGTGATCGGGACAGTCTACGAGCAGTACTTC
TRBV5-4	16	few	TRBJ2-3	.	CASSLGAGVSTDTQYF	TGTGCCAGCAGCTTGGGCGCAGGGGTTAGCACAGATACGCAGTATTTT
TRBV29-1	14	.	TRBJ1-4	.	CSVRRTDVGEKLFF	TGCAGCGTCCGAAGGACTGATGTAGGTGAAAAACTGTTTTTT
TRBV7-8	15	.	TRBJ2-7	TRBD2	CASSPRTSVNYEQYF	TGTGCCAGCAGCCCCCGGACTAGCGTAAACTACGAGCAGTACTTC
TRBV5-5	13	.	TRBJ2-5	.	CASSPGAQETQYF	TGTGCCAGCAGTCCAGGGGCCCAAGAGACCCAGTACTTC
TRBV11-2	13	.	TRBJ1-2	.	CASSLDPQYGYTF	TGTGCCAGCAGCTTAGATCCCCAGTATGGCTACACCTTC
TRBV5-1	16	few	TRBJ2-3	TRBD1	CASSLGMGQLTDTQYF	TGCGCCAGCAGCTTGGGTATGGGACAGCTCACAGATACGCAGTATTTT
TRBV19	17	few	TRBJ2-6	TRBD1	CASSTRDRTSGANVLTF	TGTGCCAGTAGTACCAGGGACAGGACCTCTGGGGCCAACGTCCTGACTTTC
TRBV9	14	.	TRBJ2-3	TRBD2	CASRRLAITDTQYF	TGTGCCAGCAGGAGACTAGCGATCACAGATACGCAGTATTTT
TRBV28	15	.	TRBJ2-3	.	CASSSPSEYTDTQYF	TGTGCCAGCAGTTCCCCTAGCGAGTACACAGATACGCAGTATTTT
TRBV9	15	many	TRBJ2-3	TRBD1	CASSGGTGYTDTQYF	TGTGCCAGCAGCGGCGGGACAGGGTACACAGATACGCAGTATTTT
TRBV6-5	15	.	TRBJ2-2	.	CASSYTGSLSGELFF	TGTGCCAGCAGTTACACGGGAAGTTTGTCCGGGGAGCTGTTTTTT
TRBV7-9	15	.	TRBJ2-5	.	CASSLEVGVGETQYF	TGTGCCAGCAGCTTAGAGGTGGGAGTGGGAGAGACCCAGTACTTC
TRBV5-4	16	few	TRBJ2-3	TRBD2	CASSAGLAGATDTQYF	TGTGCCAGCAGCGCGGGACTAGCGGGAGCTACAGATACGCAGTATTTT
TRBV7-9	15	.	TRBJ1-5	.	CASSVQGNDNQPQHF	TGTGCCAGCAGCGTTCAGGGCAATGACAATCAGCCCCAGCATTTT
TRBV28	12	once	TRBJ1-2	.	CASKLHPYGYTF	TGTGCCAGCAAGCTTCACCCCTATGGCTACACCTTC